The clone carrying this TCR beta chain was recorded at least ten times. V was pared by 0 bases and J by 0 bases, with 15 bases between. CDR1 is WSHSY and CDR2 is SAAADI in the germline V gene. This CDR3 is built from 18 residues. The data are from a study of T cells of healthy individuals. TCRdb independently ran MiXCR on the 5' RACE reads; one entry per CDR3 protein. The data hold tens of thousands of distinct CDR3 sequences, with about 16% observed a single time. This clonotype was sampled from a human donor in good health. J is TRBJ2-4 and V is TRBV10-2; D uncertain. The CDR3 nucleotides read TGCGCCAGCAGTGAGTCGATAAACGTCGAACGAGCCAAAAACATTCAGTACTTC. It specifies CASSESINVERAKNIQYF.